The 30 T cell receptor beta chains given below trace back to one sample, sequenced in a study of beta chain features in type 1 diabetes. Sequenced material consisted of expressed TCRB transcripts (all of the isolated RNA was reverse transcribed). Sequencing used immunoSEQ multiplex PCR; TCRdb keeps in-frame clones, though not all of them. The sample includes 200,000 to 250,000 clones, 12% to 15% of them seen just once. The sample comprised naive CD4+ T cells from blood. The receptors shown here come from a woman aged 40 to 50 in good health.

This chain links TRBV6-5 with TRBJ1-1; D gene uncertain. The V gene's germline CDR1 is MNHEY and CDR2 SVGAGI. V gave up 2 bases and J gave up 3 bases, with 7 bases separating them. The CDR3 has 13 amino acids. The CDR3 loop is CASSYVQYTEAFF. CDR3 DNA: TGTGCCAGCAGTTACGTCCAGTACACTGAAGCTTTCTTT.

The chain joins TRBV7-9 to TRBJ2-7, with TRBD1 as a possible D gene (5 bases). Trimming removed 4 bases at V and 6 bases at J, with 10 bases between. The CDR3 has 12 residues. CDR1 is SEHNR and CDR2 is FQNEAQ in the germline V gene (reference sequence). The CDR3 reads CASSSQGPEQYF. Written as DNA, the CDR3 is TGTGCCAGCAGCTCCCAGGGCCCCGAGCAGTACTTC.

The V call is TRBV5-6, the J call TRBJ2-7; no firm D call. Germline V gene data show CDR1 as SGHDT and CDR2 as YYEEEE. The ends were cut back, 0 bases at V and 2 bases at J, with 12 bases in the middle. The CDR3 contains 15 residues. CDR3 in amino acids: CASSLVQPGPYEQYF. In DNA form, the CDR3 reads TGTGCCAGCAGCTTGGTCCAGCCGGGTCCCTACGAGCAGTACTTC.

This clone was seen many times. The chain couples TRBV28 to TRBJ2-7, with unresolved D. V shed 3 bases and J shed 5 bases, with 8 bases lying between them. Germline CDR1 and CDR2: MDHEN and SYDVKM. This CDR3 has 12 residues. The CDR3 is CASSLRGDEQYF. DNA of the CDR3: TGTGCCAGCAGTTTGAGAGGAGACGAGCAGTACTTC.

In its sample, this clone was seen a few times. The CDR3: CASSQEQRGVGTDTQYF. The CDR3 DNA follows: TGCGCCAGCAGCCAAGAGCAGCGCGGGGTCGGCACAGATACGCAGTATTTT. The V and J genes are TRBV4-1 and TRBJ2-3, with a tentative D call TRBD2 (6 bases). Germline assignment: CDR1 MGHRA and CDR2 YSYEKL. V was shortened by 0 bases and J by 1 base, with 14 bases between the two germline ends. There are 17 residues in the CDR3.

The chain uses TRBV11-2 and TRBJ2-3; the match to TRBD2 covers 7 bases. Germline lookup yields CDR1 SGHAT and CDR2 FQNNGV. The CDR3 is 15 amino acids. V was pared by 5 bases and J by 7 bases, with 12 bases of the junction left unmatched. CDR3 DNA sequence: TGTGCCAGCAGCCGCGCTAGCGGAGGGACGTATACGCAGTATTTT. Translated, it gives CASSRASGGTYTQYF.

V and J are TRBV29-1 and TRBJ2-1; 7 nucleotides match TRBD1. Per germline, CDR1 SQVTM and CDR2 ANQGSEA. V dropped 5 bases and J dropped 2; count of bases not matched to a gene: 9. CDR3 length equals 15 residues. The CDR3 is CSVYLRGNPYNEQFF. The DNA of the CDR3 is TGCAGCGTTTACCTCAGGGGGAACCCCTACAATGAGCAGTTCTTC.

This clone was observed a few times. J is TRBJ2-5 and V is TRBV11-2; TRBD1 aligns across 9 bases. The CDR3 totals 13 residues. The junction had 2 bases not matched to a gene; V was cut back by 5 bases and J by 4 bases. Per the germline V gene, CDR1 is SGHAT and CDR2 is FQNNGV. The CDR3 here is CASSPGQGETQYF. CDR3 DNA: TGTGCCAGCAGCCCGGGACAGGGAGAGACCCAGTACTTC.

J is TRBJ2-7 and V is TRBV5-1; no definite D call. Germline assignment: CDR1 SGHRS and CDR2 YFSETQ. This CDR3 has 11 amino acids. V was trimmed by 3 bases and J by 4 bases, leaving 5 bases between them. The CDR3: CASSSGYEQYF. The CDR3 DNA follows: TGCGCCAGCAGCTCCGGGTACGAGCAGTACTTC.

This chain connects TRBV11-2 to TRBJ2-7, with 8 bases aligning to TRBD1. From germline, CDR1 is SGHAT and CDR2 FQNNGV. This CDR3 is 14 amino acids long. V gave up 5 bases and J gave up 3 bases; unmatched junction bases: 6. The CDR3 DNA follows: TGTGCCAGCAGCCCGGACAGGGTAAACTACGAGCAGTACTTC. It yields the protein CASSPDRVNYEQYF.

The J gene is TRBJ1-6, the V gene TRBV7-6; no firm D call. The CDR3 is 12 amino acids. The germline gives CDR1 SGHVS, CDR2 FNYEAQ. V was cut by 1 base and J by 8 bases, with 3 bases left in between. The CDR3 coding sequence is TGTGCCAGCAGCTTAGTCGATTCACCCCTCCACTTT. Protein product: CASSLVDSPLHF.

This clone was detected only once. This chain uses TRBV27 with TRBJ2-7; the match to TRBD2 covers 8 bases. V lost 9 bases to trimming and J lost 0 bases; unmatched junction nucleotides: 4. CDR3 length equals 13 residues. From germline, CDR1 is MNHEY and CDR2 SMNVEV (reference sequence). CDR3 nucleotides: TGTGCCAGTAGCGGGACCGACTCCTACGAGCAGTACTTC. It translates to CASSGTDSYEQYF.

This clone was seen only a few times. J is TRBJ2-3 and V is TRBV4-3, with TRBD2 matching 8 bases. Trimming at V came to 0 bases and at J to 3 bases, leaving 5 bases not matched to a gene. The CDR3 extends over 16 amino acids. CDR1 LGHNA and CDR2 YSLEER come from the germline V gene. The CDR3 region has the DNA TGCGCCAGCAGCCAAGAACCAGCGGGGGCAACAGATACGCAGTATTTT. It codes for CASSQEPAGATDTQYF.

The V call is TRBV25-1, the J call TRBJ1-3; 7 positions agree with TRBD1. V gave up 3 bases and J gave up 6 bases; unmatched junction bases: 5. This CDR3 is 14 amino acids long. Per the germline V gene, CDR1 is MGHDK and CDR2 is SYGVNS. The CDR3 DNA follows: TGTGCCAGCAGTGACACAGGGGTTTTAAACACCATATATTTT. It codes for CASSDTGVLNTIYF.

The chain employs TRBV10-1 and TRBJ2-3, with 7 bases that match TRBD2. The CDR3 is made up of 12 amino acids. Germline V gene lookup returns CDR1 WNHNN and CDR2 SYGVQD (reference sequence). V lost 8 bases and J lost 13; bases outside the gene matches: 12. For the CDR3, the DNA is TGCGCCAGCTCCGGGGCTCGGGGGGAGAAGTATTTT. Translating gives CASSGARGEKYF.

This clone has just a few counts. This chain uses TRBV6-6 with TRBJ2-3, with TRBD2 identical over 9 bases. V trimming: 6 bases; J trimming: 0 bases; junction bases outside the gene matches: 7. The CDR3 runs 16 residues. Germline V gene data show CDR1 as MNHNY and CDR2 as SVGAGI (reference sequence). The CDR3 protein is CASSRGLALSTDTQYF. Here the CDR3 DNA reads TGTGCCAGCAGCAGGGGACTAGCCCTTAGCACAGATACGCAGTATTTT.

As concerns this clone: The identical CDR3 is also encoded by other nucleotide sequences in the sample. The rearrangement uses TRBV29-1 and TRBJ1-5; 10 nucleotides agree with TRBD1. Germline CDR1 and CDR2: SQVTM and ANQGSEA. This CDR3 has 13 amino acids. The ends lost 6 bases at V and 6 bases at J; junction bases unmatched: 5. The CDR3 loop reads CSVGQGVGQPQHF. The CDR3 nucleotides read TGCAGCGTCGGACAGGGGGTAGGTCAGCCCCAGCATTTT.

J is TRBJ2-3 and V is TRBV11-2; no reliable D call. Trimming cost V 6 bases and J 6 bases, with 13 bases left between them. The CDR3 extends over 13 amino acids. Germline CDR1 is SGHAT and CDR2 is FQNNGV. CDR3 in amino acids: CASSPGDGDTQYF. DNA for the CDR3: TGTGCCAGCAGTCCCGGCGACGGGGATACGCAGTATTTT.

This clone was counted between two and nine times. The CDR3 here is CASSPGLAGGLGTQYF. CDR3 DNA sequence: TGTGCCAGCAGTCCCGGACTAGCGGGGGGGCTGGGGACCCAGTACTTC. This chain links TRBV6-6 with TRBJ2-5, with TRBD2 identical over 15 bases. The CDR3 has 16 residues. Germline trimming cut 5 bases from V and 7 bases from J; bases unmatched to any gene: 8. The germline V gene encodes CDR1 MNHNY and CDR2 SVGAGI (reference sequence).

The chain uses TRBV5-4 and TRBJ2-3; TRBD2 agrees at 11 bases. The CDR3 extends over 16 amino acids. Germline values: CDR1 SGHNT, CDR2 YYREEE (reference sequence). V shed 5 bases and J 4 bases; nucleotides not matched to a gene: 9. CDR3: CASSSSGTSGPDTQYF. Here the CDR3 DNA reads TGTGCCAGCAGTTCCTCCGGGACTAGCGGTCCAGATACGCAGTATTTT.

The chain uses TRBV1 and TRBJ2-2; the table's D call, TRBD2, has no DNA check behind it. TRBV1 represents a pseudogene. This CDR3 is 13 amino acids long. This CDR3 reads CTSSRRGIGELFF. The CDR3 nucleotides read TGCACCAGCAGCCGACGGGGGATCGGGGAGCTGTTTTTT.

The sample holds a few counts of this clone. V gene TRBV19 combines with J gene TRBJ1-4, with D possibly matching TRBD1 (6 bases). V was pared by 9 bases and J by 8 bases, with 16 bases between. Looked up from germline, CDR1 is LNHDA and CDR2 is SQIVND (reference sequence). This CDR3 spans 13 amino acids. As DNA, the CDR3 is TGTGCCAGAGATTTCGGGGGGCCGGAAAAACTGTTTTTT. Translation: CARDFGGPEKLFF.

This clone was observed a handful of times. The CDR3 here is CASSPPLGYGYTF. The CDR3 bases are TGTGCCAGCTCACCACCGCTAGGCTATGGCTACACCTTC. The chain has TRBV18 and TRBJ1-2, with no clear D. This CDR3 spans 13 amino acids. The germline V and J ends were trimmed by 0 bases and 4 bases, with 6 bases remaining between them. CDR1 and CDR2 from the germline V gene are KGHSH and LQKENI.

This chain connects TRBV2 to TRBJ1-2; TRBD1 might be the D (5 bases). Per germline, CDR1 SNHLY and CDR2 FYNNEI. V dropped 4 bases and J dropped 1 base, with 7 bases sitting between them. The CDR3 extends over 13 amino acids. This chain's CDR3 is CASSAGHNYGYTF. The DNA for the CDR3 is TGTGCCAGCAGTGCAGGGCATAACTATGGCTACACCTTC.

There are a few counts of this clone. This chain uses TRBV6-6 with TRBJ2-3; D possibly corresponds to TRBD2 (6 bases). The CDR3 spans 15 residues. V was trimmed by 2 bases and J by 1 base, leaving 10 bases between them. The germline gives CDR1 MNHNY, CDR2 SVGAGI (reference sequence). In DNA form, the CDR3 reads TGTGCCAGCAGTTACCGCACGGGGGGCACAGATACGCAGTATTTT. This translates into CASSYRTGGTDTQYF.

This clone was seen a handful of times. The chain has TRBV5-1 and TRBJ2-7; TRBD1 matches 9 bases. The CDR3 is made up of 16 amino acids. V dropped 3 bases and J dropped 3; count of bases not matched to a gene: 10. Per germline, CDR1 SGHRS and CDR2 YFSETQ. The CDR3 nucleotides read TGCGCCAGCAGCTCCCGAGGGGACAGGGTGAGCTACGAGCAGTACTTC. Translating it yields CASSSRGDRVSYEQYF.

The genes are TRBV18 and TRBJ2-3; D perhaps matches TRBD2 (6 bases). V lost 5 bases and J 3 bases, leaving 15 bases between the germline ends. Germline V gene sequence: CDR1 KGHSH, CDR2 LQKENI. This CDR3 is 15 amino acids long. The chain's CDR3 is CASSAGTRRTDTQYF. The DNA for the CDR3 is TGTGCCAGCTCAGCGGGGACTCGCCGAACAGATACGCAGTATTTT. Variable domain in full (rest from reference TRBV18 and TRBJ2-3): NAGVMQNPRHLVRRRGQEARLRCSPMKGHSHVYWYRQLPEEGLKFMVYLQKENIIDESGMPKERFSAEFPKEGPSILRIQQVVRGDSAAYFCASSAGTRRTDTQYFGPGTRLTVL.

The chain links TRBV2 to TRBJ2-7; TRBD1 aligns across 7 bases. This CDR3 comprises 14 residues. Per germline, CDR1 SNHLY and CDR2 FYNNEI. The J segment lost 0 bases and the V segment lost 10 bases, leaving 9 bases of the junction unmatched. CDR3 amino acids: CATTDRATSYEQYF. CDR3 nucleotide sequence: TGTGCCACCACAGACAGGGCGACCTCCTACGAGCAGTACTTC. Complete variable domain (other parts from reference TRBV2 and TRBJ2-7): EPEVTQTPSHQVTQMGQEVILRCVPISNHLYFYWYRQILGQKVEFLVSFYNNEISEKSEIFDDQFSVERPDGSNFTLKIRSTKLEDSAMYFCATTDRATSYEQYFGPGTRLTVT.

This sequence joins TRBV29-1 and TRBJ1-1, with D possibly being TRBD1 (6 bases). This CDR3 has 14 amino acids. The V gene's germline CDR1 is SQVTM and CDR2 ANQGSEA. V lost 6 bases to trimming and J lost 1 base, with 15 bases between them. CDR3 amino acids: CSVGAQTGNTEAFF. The CDR3 coding sequence is TGCAGCGTGGGGGCCCAGACAGGGAACACTGAAGCTTTCTTT.

The CDR3 reads CASSSIFRDRAGYTF. Here the CDR3 DNA reads TGTGCCAGCAGTTCTATTTTCCGGGACAGGGCTGGCTACACCTTC. V gene TRBV6-6 combines with J gene TRBJ1-2; 9 bases fit TRBD1. The V gene end was trimmed by 4 bases and the J gene end by 7 bases; junction bases not matched to a gene: 10. This CDR3 spans 15 amino acids. Per the germline V gene, CDR1 is MNHNY and CDR2 is SVGAGI (reference sequence).